Shown below are 17 T cell receptor beta chains from a single sample sequenced in a study of graft-versus-host responses after intestinal transplantation. Here immunoSEQ multiplex PCR was the method, and the copy in TCRdb shows in-frame clones only, minus some. The table lists about 10,000 clones, around 93% of them singletons, with about 3.5% in the top ten. The sample in question was PBMCs, obtained approximately 45 days after intestinal transplantation. These receptors came from a human patient who received an intestinal transplant, so some T cells may come from the graft donor.

J is TRBJ1-2 and V is TRBV19, with D possibly being TRBD1 (5 bases). The length of the CDR3 is 14 residues. Trimming removed 3 bases from V and 6 bases from J, with 14 bases in between. Germline CDR1 LNHDA, CDR2 SQIVND (reference sequence). This CDR3 is CASSIRGHDNGYTF. The CDR3, as DNA: TGTGCCAGTAGTATCCGAGGACATGACAATGGCTACACCTTC.

The chain recombines TRBV19 with TRBJ1-5, with TRBD1 as a possible D gene (5 bases). This CDR3 region has 14 residues. V was clipped by 3 bases and J by 7 bases, with 13 bases between them. Germline CDR1 reads LNHDA; CDR2 reads SQIVND (reference sequence). This chain's CDR3 is CASSIPDGGQPQHF. The CDR3 DNA reads TGTGCCAGTAGTATCCCGGACGGGGGACAGCCCCAGCATTTT.

This sequence joins TRBV4-2 and TRBJ2-1; 9 positions agree with TRBD2. Trimming removed 0 bases from V and 5 bases from J; junction bases left unmatched: 8. The germline gives CDR1 LGHNA, CDR2 YNFKEQ. CDR3 size: 17 residues. The CDR3 loop reads CASSQERGGGAHNEQFF. The DNA for the CDR3 is TGTGCCAGCAGCCAAGAGCGAGGCGGGGGGGCCCACAATGAGCAGTTCTTC.

J is TRBJ2-1 and V is TRBV6-5; perhaps TRBD1 as D (5 bases). Trimming shortened V by 2 bases and J by 7 bases, and 12 bases separated the two germline ends. From germline, CDR1 is MNHEY and CDR2 SVGAGI. The CDR3 runs to 14 residues. The chain's CDR3 is CASSYVVRANEQFF. For the CDR3, the DNA is TGTGCCAGCAGTTACGTTGTCAGGGCGAATGAGCAGTTCTTC.

The chain joins TRBV9 to TRBJ1-5, with D possibly TRBD1 on 5 matching bases. This CDR3 is built from 14 residues. From germline, CDR1 is SGDLS and CDR2 YYNGEE. With 0 bases removed from V and 6 bases from J, the gap between germline ends came to 10 bases. In DNA, the CDR3 is TGTGCCAGCAGCGTAGGCGGGGGAGGTCAGCCCCAGCATTTT. Residues: CASSVGGGGQPQHF.

Notes on this clone: Relative to the germline gene, one junction end is altered; a read error may explain this. This rearrangement joins TRBV29-1 to TRBJ1-2; 7 bases agree with TRBD1. Germline CDR1 SQVTM, CDR2 ANQGSEA. This CDR3 region has 14 residues. CDR3 amino acids: CSVEPDPSGQEPNF. For the CDR3, the DNA is TGCAGCGTTGAACCAGACCCCTCCGGACAGGAGCCTAACTTC.

The genes are TRBV6-1 and TRBJ2-1; the D gene is possibly TRBD2 (6 bases). There are 14 residues in the CDR3. Per the germline V gene, CDR1 is MNHNS and CDR2 is SASEGT. Trimming removed 7 bases from V and 2 bases from J, with 12 bases in between. The chain's CDR3 is CASMRGLPYNEQFF. The CDR3 nucleotides read TGTGCCAGCATGCGGGGACTGCCCTACAATGAGCAGTTCTTC.

The genes are TRBV9 and TRBJ2-7; D may match TRBD1 or TRBD2 (5 bases each). Germline CDR1 is SGDLS and CDR2 is YYNGEE. The CDR3 has 15 residues. The V end lost 4 bases, the J end lost 2 bases, and 16 bases lay between the germline ends. The CDR3 protein is CASSMTGTDTYEQYF. Written as DNA, the CDR3 is TGTGCCAGCAGCATGACCGGGACGGACACCTACGAGCAGTACTTC.

The chain carries TRBV9 and TRBJ2-3; 10 nucleotides align to TRBD2. Losses at the gene ends were 4 bases for V and 2 bases for J; bases not matched to a gene: 16. Germline CDR1 reads SGDLS; CDR2 reads YYNGEE. The CDR3 is 19 amino acids. CDR3 nucleotide sequence: TGTGCCAGCAGCCCCTTTGTCGGACTAGCGGAAATATACACAGATACGCAGTATTTT. The encoded protein is CASSPFVGLAEIYTDTQYF. The full variable domain, its missing parts supplied by reference TRBV9 and TRBJ2-3, is DSGVTQTPKHLITATGQRVTLRCSPRSGDLSVYWYQQSLDQGLQFLIQYYNGEERAKGNILERFSAQQFPDLHSELNLSSLELGDSALYFCASSPFVGLAEIYTDTQYFGPGTRLTVL.

V and J are TRBV19 and TRBJ2-1, with 8 bases that match TRBD1. There are 13 residues in the CDR3. J lost 10 bases, V lost 6 bases, and 8 bases had no gene match. Germline V CDR1 and CDR2: LNHDA, SQIVND (reference sequence). The CDR3 nucleotides read TGTGCCAGTAGGCGGGACAGGTCTGGGGAGCAGTTCTTC. It specifies CASRRDRSGEQFF. The full variable domain, completed using reference TRBV19 and TRBJ2-1, is DGGITQSPKYLFRKEGQNVTLSCEQNLNHDAMYWYRQDPGQGLRLIYYSQIVNDFQKGDIAEGYSVSREKKESFPLTVTSAQKNPTAFYLCASRRDRSGEQFFGPGTRLTVL.

The chain is built from TRBV27 and TRBJ1-2, with TRBD1 identical over 9 bases. V lost 5 bases to trimming and J lost 7 bases; unmatched junction nucleotides: 8. This CDR3 has 14 amino acids. The germline V gene encodes CDR1 MNHEY and CDR2 SMNVEV (reference sequence). CDR3 in DNA: TGTGCCAGCAGTGGAGTACAGGGGGCACGTGGCTACACCTTC. This encodes CASSGVQGARGYTF.

This clone was found a few times. The chain has TRBV15 and TRBJ2-7, with D unresolved. V was pared by 3 bases and J by 2 bases, with 8 bases between. The CDR3 length is 13 residues. Germline assignment: CDR1 LNHNV and CDR2 YYDKDF (reference sequence). CDR3: CATSRERTYEQYF. The CDR3 DNA is TGTGCCACCAGCAGGGAGAGGACCTACGAGCAGTACTTC.

The genes are TRBV9 and TRBJ2-1; a possible D gene is TRBD2 (5 bases). Per germline, CDR1 SGDLS and CDR2 YYNGEE. V gave up 3 bases and J gave up 1 base, with 14 bases separating them. The CDR3 runs 16 residues. The CDR3 loop is CASSETHGVSYNEQFF. CDR3 coding DNA: TGTGCCAGCAGCGAGACCCACGGGGTGTCCTACAATGAGCAGTTCTTC.

CDR3 region: CASSKGGASYNSPLHF. The CDR3 DNA is TGTGCCAGCAGTAAAGGGGGGGCTTCCTATAATTCACCCCTCCACTTT. The rearrangement uses TRBV2 and TRBJ1-6; D is possibly TRBD1 (6 bases). The V gene lost 5 bases and the J gene lost 1 base, with 12 bases spanning the gap. CDR3 length: 16 amino acids. CDR1 is SNHLY and CDR2 is FYNNEI in the germline V gene. Based on the CDR3 plus reference TRBV2 and TRBJ1-6, the full variable domain is EPEVTQTPSHQVTQMGQEVILRCVPISNHLYFYWYRQILGQKVEFLVSFYNNEISEKSEIFDDQFSVERPDGSNFTLKIRSTKLEDSAMYFCASSKGGASYNSPLHFGNGTRLTVT.

This CDR3 is CASSLGRNTEAFF. The CDR3 DNA sequence: TGTGCCAGCAGCCTGGGACGAAACACTGAAGCTTTCTTT. The chain links TRBV9 to TRBJ1-1, with D tentatively TRBD1 (5 bases). With 4 bases removed from V and 2 bases from J, the gap between germline ends came to 9 bases. The CDR3 has 13 residues. Germline CDR1 reads SGDLS; CDR2 reads YYNGEE. Full variable domain (rest looked up from reference TRBV9 and TRBJ1-1): DSGVTQTPKHLITATGQRVTLRCSPRSGDLSVYWYQQSLDQGLQFLIQYYNGEERAKGNILERFSAQQFPDLHSELNLSSLELGDSALYFCASSLGRNTEAFFGQGTRLTVV.

The chain has TRBV13 and TRBJ1-1; the D gene is possibly TRBD1 (5 bases). This CDR3 is built from 14 residues. Germline values: CDR1 PRHDT, CDR2 FYEKMQ (reference sequence). V was pared by 4 bases and J by 1 base, with 10 bases between. The CDR3 loop is CASSSRQRNTEAFF. CDR3 DNA sequence: TGTGCCAGCAGCTCTAGACAGAGGAACACTGAAGCTTTCTTT.

The V gene is TRBV6-5, the J gene TRBJ1-1; D gene uncertain. CDR3 length: 15 residues. Germline CDR1 and CDR2: MNHEY and SVGAGI. The V gene lost 2 bases and the J gene lost 5 bases, with 15 bases spanning the gap. CDR3 DNA sequence: TGTGCCAGCAGTTACGTCGGGGAGGCGTCGACTGAAGCTTTCTTT. It yields the protein CASSYVGEASTEAFF.